This T cell receptor (beta chain) was captured in a study of OX40 agonist ivuxolimab in advanced cancers. For the study at large: Prior anti-PD-1, anti-PD-L1 or anti-CTLA-4 therapy did not bar entry, and less than 50% had some. Three patients responded partially, comprising one with hepatocellular carcinoma and two with cutaneous melanoma. Overall study findings and caveats: The mean number of expanded clones was higher in CD8+ T cells than in CD4+. Both CD4+ and CD8+ T cell populations in blood had undergone clonal expansion by week 6 at 0.1 to 3.0 mg/kg.

In this sample, this clone turned up a few times. Its antigen remains unidentified. Assay: immunoSEQ multiplex PCR; the TCRdb copy retains only in-frame clones and omits some. The sample has approximately 76,000 clones; roughly nine tenths are singletons. The ends were cut back, 2 bases at V and 4 bases at J, with 12 bases in the middle. The CDR3 sequence is 15 residues long. Per germline, CDR1 SGHTA and CDR2 FQGNSA. The source material was CD4+ or CD8+ T cells sorted from blood, sampled in a trial of the OX40 agonist ivuxolimab. The TCR sequence derives from an adult with an advanced solid tumor such as melanoma, head and neck, liver or kidney cancer. The V gene is TRBV7-2, the J gene TRBJ1-5; D not certain. CDR3 nucleotide sequence: TGTGCCAGCAGCTTAAGTTACGACTTTAATCAGCCCCAGCATTTT. Its protein product is CASSLSYDFNQPQHF.